Given below is one TCR beta chain in context. This specimen comes from a study of cytomegalovirus exposure and HLA in healthy donors. PCR amplification relied on 60 Vbeta primers (plus 13 Jbeta primers). Source study methods: Around 10 million of the roughly 80 million unique TCR beta chains counted in a later analysis were shared. Sequencing was performed with immunoSEQ multiplex PCR; in TCRdb, only in-frame clones are kept and a portion is missing. That table is the source of V, J and clone size, and D and trimming were worked out from the DNA. The sample totals 35,000 or so clones. V lost 6 bases, J lost 3 bases, and 3 bases stayed unmatched. CDR1 SNHLY and CDR2 FYNNEI come from the germline V gene. The CDR3 covers 13 residues.

This sequence was found in a man in his forties or fifties in good health and CMV-seropositive. J is TRBJ1-1 and V is TRBV2; 8 bases map to TRBD1. The material sequenced was PBMCs. The CDR3 DNA follows: TGTGCCAGCAGCGGACAGGGTGACACTGAAGCTTTCTTT. Protein sequence: CASSGQGDTEAFF.